This T cell receptor beta chain stems from a study of OX40 agonist ivuxolimab in advanced cancers. Overall study: Earlier treatment with anti-PD-1, anti-PD-L1 or anti-CTLA-4 was permitted, and under 50% had received some. Study findings and constraints: Fewer expanded clones were found on average in CD4+ than in CD8+ T cells.

Measured with immunoSEQ multiplex PCR; TCRdb has only the in-frame clones, and not every one. Among 65,000 to 75,000 clones, 80% to 90% were seen once, and the ten largest hold approximately 2%. This CDR3 region has 14 residues. The germline V gene has CDR1 SGDLS and CDR2 YYNGEE. Trimming took 3 bases from V and 7 from J, leaving 11 bases between them. Note on this clone: Its antigen remains unknown.

The specimen was CD4+ or CD8+ T cells sorted from blood, collected in a trial of the OX40 agonist ivuxolimab. The origin of this receptor is an adult with an advanced solid tumor such as melanoma, head and neck, liver or kidney cancer. The rearrangement links TRBV9 to TRBJ1-6; D remains ambiguous. CDR3 sequence (DNA): TGTGCCAGCAGCGCAGATAGGGAAAATTCACCCCTCCACTTT. Protein sequence: CASSADRENSPLHF.